This entry features one T cell receptor beta chain sequence. The antigen it recognizes is unknown. One base away there is no much larger clone; base qualities are not given. Other DNA sequences within the sample encode an identical CDR3. This entry belongs to a study of IL-32 and malignant T cell survival in cutaneous lymphoma (dated by TCRdb to the early 2020s). A note on the overall study: High-throughput TCR sequencing tested whether surviving TCR Vbeta+ T cells in IL-32 cultures were the malignant clone rather than benign T cells sharing that Vbeta. A couple of CTCL donors were studied by high-throughput TCR sequencing, confirming IL-32beta supported malignant T cell survival in vitro.

Blood samples came from patients with leukemic cutaneous T cell lymphoma (Sezary syndrome) treated at a US cutaneous lymphoma program. Ficoll centrifugation was used to isolate peripheral blood mononuclear cells from the blood of patients. Study-level results and caveats: The kinetics of enhanced malignant T cell survival in culture varied somewhat between CTCL blood donors. TCR sequencing showed that malignant T cell TCRs persisted after in vitro culture with IL-32beta. No exact culture duration for the TCR-sequenced samples was stated in the methods. IL-32beta appeared to support malignant T cell survival in vitro by inducing large CD14+ antigen-presenting cells that reduced apoptosis.

Using the QIAamp DNA Mini kit, genomic DNA was extracted and then profiled by immunoSEQ with about 100-400 ng of DNA template. TCRdb re-hosts the immuneACCESS table, in-frame sequences only. Its copies lack some clones; in the studies checked, an unresolved V gene accounts for under half of them, and the cause for the rest is not known. The sample contains around 2,000 clones, over 80% of them found a single time. Of the sample, approximately 50% is held by the ten largest clones. V is cut by 3 bases and J by 5 bases, and the space between the germline ends is 16 bases. Including the terminal cysteine and phenylalanine, the CDR3 comprises 16 residues. Only the CDR3 DNA stays, 48 bases, in frame from base 1. Based on the germline V gene, the CDR1 and CDR2 sequences are SGHAT and FQNNGV.

The receptor was derived from a human donor with cutaneous T cell lymphoma. Recombination connected TRBV11-2 to TRBJ2-2; the D gene is tentatively TRBD1 or TRBD2, each matching 5 bases. The material was blood, obtained on day 0. The DNA reads as follows: TGTGCCAGCAGCTTGGGGGTATTAGTCGCAACCGGGGAGCTGTTTTTT. Protein translation: CASSLGVLVATGELFF.